The rows below give T cell receptor beta chains drawn from one sample of a study of blood T cell repertoires in COVID-19. Repertoires were generated with immunoSEQ multiplex PCR, while TCRdb's copy carries only in-frame clones and drops some. The sample carries hundreds of thousands of clones, roughly 86% recorded once. The specimen sequenced was peripheral blood. The source of these receptors is a woman in her 70s with COVID-19, enrolled during active disease. CDR3s include the opening cysteine and the closing phenylalanine or tryptophan. A D gene is named only where the DNA matches it firmly. Not all rows give a size; the values are once, few, many and, for expanded clones, a class.

abundance	d_gene	v_gene	j_gene	CDR3nt	CDR3aa
NA	NA	TRBV7-2	TRBJ2-1	TGTGCCAGCAGCCAAGCGGCGATGGTGAGTAGTGAGCAGTTCTTC	CASSQAAMVSSEQFF
NA	TRBD2	TRBV7-2	TRBJ2-3	TGTGCCAGCAGCTTACAGACTAGCGGGGTGGATACGCAGTATTTT	CASSLQTSGVDTQYF
NA	NA	TRBV21-1	TRBJ2-5	TGTGCCAGCAGCATTCGGGGGTTCCAAGAGACCCAGTACTTC	CASSIRGFQETQYF
NA	NA	TRBV19	TRBJ1-3	TGTGCCAGTACTAGACAGTATTACTCTGGAAACACCATATATTTT	CASTRQYYSGNTIYF
NA	NA	TRBV13	TRBJ1-4	TGTGCCAGCAGCCATCAGGGAGAGGGGGTTGAAAAACTGTTTTTT	CASSHQGEGVEKLFF
NA	NA	TRBV2	TRBJ2-1	TGTGCCAGCAAACCTATGGCGATGGGGGGCAATGAGCAGTTCTTC	CASKPMAMGGNEQFF
NA	NA	TRBV27	TRBJ1-5	TGTGCCAGCAGTTTAAACGCAGGGGGCAATCAGCCCCAGCATTTT	CASSLNAGGNQPQHF
NA	TRBD1	TRBV6-5	TRBJ2-7	TGTGCCAGCAGTTCAGGGGGAACTTCCTACGAGCAGTACTTC	CASSSGGTSYEQYF
NA	NA	TRBV12-3/TRBV12-4	TRBJ1-1	TGTGCCAGCAGTTTTGAAATAGTGGAAGCTTTCTTT	CASSFEIVEAFF
once	TRBD2	TRBV7-2	TRBJ2-7	TGTGCCAGCAGCTTAGGTAGCGGGGTCGCCTCCTACGAGCAGTACTTC	CASSLGSGVASYEQYF
once	TRBD1	TRBV18	TRBJ2-7	TGTGCCACCAAAGAAGGGACAGGGCCCTACGAGCAGTACTTC	CATKEGTGPYEQYF
NA	TRBD2	TRBV5-1	TRBJ2-7	TGCGCCAGCAGCTTGGCCGGCGGGGGAACCTACGAGCAGTACTTC	CASSLAGGGTYEQYF
NA	NA	TRBV4-3	TRBJ2-1	TGCGCCAGCAGCCAAGGGGCGGGAAGGGGCTCCTACAATGAGCAGTTCTTC	CASSQGAGRGSYNEQFF
NA	NA	TRBV28	TRBJ1-1	TGTGCCAGCAGTTTAGGGGGAGGCACTGAAGCTTTCTTT	CASSLGGGTEAFF
NA	NA	TRBV2	TRBJ1-2	TGTGCCAGCAGTGAAGACAGCTCATTCTATGGCTACACCTTC	CASSEDSSFYGYTF
NA	TRBD1	TRBV29-1	TRBJ1-2	TGCAGCGCCCGGGACAGGGGAAACTATGGCTACACCTTC	CSARDRGNYGYTF
NA	TRBD1	TRBV7-2	TRBJ1-1	TGTGCCAGCAGCACGACCGGGACAGCGCTCACTGAAGCTTTCTTT	CASSTTGTALTEAFF
few	TRBD1	TRBV5-1	TRBJ2-5	TGCGCCAGCAGGGCCGGACAGGGGGCAGGAAAAGAGACCCAGTACTTC	CASRAGQGAGKETQYF
NA	NA	TRBV21-1	TRBJ1-5	TGTGCCAGCAGCGAAATAGGGAGTCATAGCAATCAGCCCCAGCATTTT	CASSEIGSHSNQPQHF
once	NA	TRBV13	TRBJ1-1	TGTGCCAGCAGCTATACCGCAGATTTCGGTGCAGGGAACACTGAAGCTTTCTTT	CASSYTADFGAGNTEAFF
NA	NA	TRBV28	TRBJ2-5	TGTGCCAGCAGCTACCTGCCAGACAGTTCCCATATAGAGACCCAGTACTTC	CASSYLPDSSHIETQYF
few	TRBD1	TRBV2	TRBJ1-1	TGTGCCAGCAGTGCGAGACAGGGAAAAACTGAAGCTTTCTTT	CASSARQGKTEAFF
NA	NA	TRBV2	TRBJ1-3	TGTGCCAGCAGAAGCGCCGTCTCTGGAAACACCATATATTTT	CASRSAVSGNTIYF
NA	TRBD1	TRBV7-9	TRBJ1-6	TGTGCCAGCAGCTTTCGACAGGGACAGAGCTCCTATAATTCACCCCTCCACTTT	CASSFRQGQSSYNSPLHF
once	NA	TRBV19	TRBJ1-5	TGTGCCAGTAGTATCCTGTTACATAGCAATCAGCCCCAGCATTTT	CASSILLHSNQPQHF
NA	NA	TRBV7-9	TRBJ1-3	TGTGCCAGCACCCCCTCGGAGGGCCACTCTGGAAACACCATATATTTT	CASTPSEGHSGNTIYF
NA	NA	TRBV7-9	TRBJ1-1	TGTGCCAGCAGCAACAGGGATGGCACTGAAGCTTTCTTT	CASSNRDGTEAFF
NA	TRBD1	TRBV13	TRBJ1-1	TGTGCCAGCAGCCCCGGGACAGTTGAAGCTTTCTTT	CASSPGTVEAFF
NA	NA	TRBV4-3	TRBJ1-2	TGCGCCAGCAGCCAAAAAACGGGGGGAAACTATGGCTACACCTTC	CASSQKTGGNYGYTF
NA	NA	TRBV29-1	TRBJ2-5	TGCAGCGTTGCCGGAGAGACCCAGTACTTC	CSVAGETQYF
NA	NA	TRBV4-1	TRBJ2-7	TGCGCCAGCAGCCAAGATGGGGGGGGCGCATACGAGCAGTACTTC	CASSQDGGGAYEQYF
NA	NA	TRBV7-9	TRBJ2-7	TGTGCCAGCGACACCACAGGGTACGAGCAGTACTTC	CASDTTGYEQYF
once	NA	TRBV28	TRBJ2-7	TGTGCCAGCAGTCAGACAGTCCCCCCCTACGAGCAGTACTTC	CASSQTVPPYEQYF
NA	TRBD1	TRBV3-1/TRBV3-2	TRBJ2-5	TGTGCCAGCAGCCAAGAGACAGGGAGCCAAGAGACCCAGTACTTC	CASSQETGSQETQYF
NA	NA	TRBV4-1	TRBJ2-2	TGCGCCAGCAGCCAAGCCTCTCCCGGGGAGCTGTTTTTT	CASSQASPGELFF